This T cell receptor (beta chain) was found in a study of response to subunit inactivated influenza vaccine. Study-wide results and limits: The authors put forward the suggestion that each seasonal influenza vaccination may bring in only a limited number of new T cells.

A remark on this clonotype: The antigen remains unidentified.

The CDR3 loop spans 14 amino acids. Trimming removed 2 bases at V and 3 bases at J, with 12 bases between. Germline V gives CDR1 SGHDT, CDR2 YYEEEE. MiXCR, run by TCRdb on the RT-PCR reads, gives a single entry per CDR3 protein. In the table there are around 200,000 distinct CDR3 sequences, over 13% of which are singletons. The sequence derives from a man aged 45-60 years who received an inactivated influenza vaccine. Sequencing was performed on CD8+ T cells sorted from PBMCs, taken less than 6 days after vaccination. This rearrangement joins TRBV5-6 to TRBJ2-7; no clear D. The CDR3 DNA reads TGTGCCAGCAGCTTACCTCGACAAAACTACGAGCAGTACTTC. This sequence encodes CASSLPRQNYEQYF.